This record looks at one TCR beta chain sequence and its context. Its antigen is not identified. Libraries were prepared by immunoSEQ multiplex PCR; TCRdb keeps only in-frame clonotypes and omits some of them. The sample yields about 79,000 clones, roughly three fifths seen once. This CDR3 contains 11 residues. The V gene's germline CDR1 is DFQATT and CDR2 SNEGSKA (reference sequence). V lost 5 bases to trimming and J lost 10 bases; unmatched junction nucleotides: 3. These data belong to a study of shared clonotypes between healthy human individuals. General study findings and limits: Clonotype sharing among donors, it was expected, would be affected by sequencing depth. Sampling covered nothing but blood. Tissue TCR repertoires likely differ from those found in blood. Compared with clonotypes that all four donors shared, non-shared clonotypes had lower generation probabilities.

The V call is TRBV20-1, the J call TRBJ2-1, with 9 nucleotides matching TRBD2. The receptor comes from a young man in good health. The sample was memory CD8+ T cells sorted from blood. Described subset: CD45RO+ cells pooled with CCR7-negative TemRA cells. Here the CDR3 DNA reads TGCAGTGCTTTAGCGGGAGAAGAGCAGTTCTTC. It codes for CSALAGEEQFF.